This entry concerns a single TCR beta chain. As yet, its antigen is unknown. This specimen belongs to a study of T cell responses to AZD1222 COVID-19 vaccine. Study-level background: Investigators merged groups given second doses at roughly 4 or roughly 12 weeks. Whole-study findings and limits: CD4 TCRs covered the whole spike, strongest at regions 160-218 and 743-854. Baseline seropositivity occurred in only a handful of AZD1222 recipients.

Trimming left V 1 base short and J 5 bases short, with 12 bases between. The germline gives CDR1 SGHKS, CDR2 YYEKEE (reference sequence). The CDR3 has 14 amino acids. Method: immunoSEQ multiplex PCR; TCRdb's copy keeps in-frame clones and lacks some. The sample includes around 100,000 clones, 87% seen only once; the top ten take less than 20%. The material was peripheral blood, obtained on day 0 of AZD1222 vaccination. The chain links TRBV5-5 to TRBJ1-1; no definite D call. This clonotype was sampled from an adult in good health. CDR3 amino acids: CASSLFEVGTEAFF. The CDR3 nucleotides read TGTGCCAGCAGCTTGTTTGAAGTTGGGACTGAAGCTTTCTTT.